The 28 T cell receptor beta chains reported below all come from one sample, sequenced in a study of blood T cell repertoires in COVID-19. Sequencing was performed with immunoSEQ multiplex PCR; in TCRdb, only in-frame clones are kept and a portion is missing. The sample includes roughly 110,000 clones, around four fifths of them seen just once. The material sequenced was peripheral blood. These receptors all stem from a man between 65 and 85 years old with acute or convalescent COVID-19.

V usage is TRBV19 and J usage is TRBJ2-5; D remains ambiguous. Deletions cut 2 bases from V and 5 bases from J, with 9 bases between. CDR3 size: 13 residues. CDR1 is LNHDA, CDR2 SQIVND, per germline (reference sequence). The CDR3 loop reads CASSISRAETQYF. CDR3 nucleotides: TGTGCCAGTAGTATATCTAGAGCGGAGACCCAGTACTTC.

The chain couples TRBV28 to TRBJ1-6; a weak D match, TRBD1 (6 bases). V lost 5 bases and J 10 bases, leaving 15 bases between the germline ends. Germline V gives CDR1 MDHEN, CDR2 SYDVKM. The CDR3 consists of 14 residues. CDR3 in amino acids: CASSPTGLWSPLHF. CDR3 in DNA: TGTGCCAGCAGTCCCACAGGGTTATGGTCACCCCTCCACTTT.

A single count supports this clone. The chain links TRBV14 to TRBJ2-3; D call uncertain. Germline lookup yields CDR1 SGHDN and CDR2 FVKESK. V gave up 1 base and J gave up 5 bases, with 13 bases separating them. The CDR3 is 15 residues long. The CDR3 DNA is TGTGCCAGCAGCCAAGGACTCCTCCGTGGAGATACGCAGTATTTT. This encodes CASSQGLLRGDTQYF. The full variable domain, rest sourced from reference TRBV14 and TRBJ2-3, is EAGVTQFPSHSVIEKGQTVTLRCDPISGHDNLYWYRRVMGKEIKFLLHFVKESKQDESGMPNNRFLAERTGGTYSTLKVQPAELEDSGVYFCASSQGLLRGDTQYFGPGTRLTVL.

This sequence joins TRBV24-1 and TRBJ2-5; possibly TRBD1 for D (6 bases). Trimming removed 4 bases at V and 5 bases at J, with 13 bases between. The CDR3 has 14 amino acids. Germline loops: CDR1 KGHDR, CDR2 SFDVKD. CDR3 loop: CATSDPTTGETQYF. CDR3 sequence (DNA): TGTGCCACCAGTGACCCGACTACAGGGGAGACCCAGTACTTC.

The chain has TRBV6-6 and TRBJ2-7; 9 nucleotides line up with TRBD1. J lost 7 bases, V lost 4 bases, and 8 bases had no gene match. Per germline, CDR1 MNHNY and CDR2 SVGAGI (reference sequence). This CDR3 is 14 amino acids long. CDR3 amino acids: CASSSRDRAREQYF. CDR3 DNA: TGTGCCAGCAGTTCCCGGGACAGGGCCAGGGAGCAGTACTTC.

The chain uses TRBV7-3 and TRBJ1-2; 10 bases line up with TRBD1. CDR1 SGHTA and CDR2 FQGTGA come from the germline V gene. V dropped 0 bases and J dropped 4; count of bases not matched to a gene: 8. This CDR3 has 17 amino acids. CDR3 sequence: CASSLTSMGQGPYGYTF. The DNA of the CDR3 is TGTGCCAGCAGCTTAACTTCGATGGGACAGGGGCCCTATGGCTACACCTTC.

This chain connects TRBV6-4 to TRBJ2-1; 9 positions agree with TRBD1. There are 15 residues in the CDR3. Trimming cost V 4 bases and J 1 base; bases outside gene matches: 2. CDR1 is MRHNA, CDR2 SNTAGT, per germline. CDR3 loop: CASSVDRGSYNEQFF. CDR3 in DNA: TGTGCCAGCAGTGTCGACAGGGGGTCCTACAATGAGCAGTTCTTC.

This clone was counted a few times. The chain couples TRBV5-1 to TRBJ1-6; no firm D call. With 4 bases removed from V and 9 bases from J, the gap between germline ends came to 14 bases. The CDR3 is 14 residues long. Germline-derived CDR1 and CDR2 are SGHRS and YFSETQ. The CDR3 here is CASSLGGSPSPLHF. The CDR3 DNA is TGCGCCAGCAGCCTGGGCGGGTCCCCTTCACCCCTCCACTTT.

V gene TRBV3-1 (or the pseudogene TRBV3-2) combines with J gene TRBJ2-3, with 7 positions matching TRBD2. V dropped 1 base and J dropped 5; count of bases not matched to a gene: 6. This CDR3 has 15 amino acids. CDR1 is LGHDT, CDR2 YNNKEL, per germline (reference sequence). In nucleotides, the CDR3 is TGTGCCAGCAGCCAAGGGATAGCGGGTCAAGATACGCAGTATTTT. Translating gives CASSQGIAGQDTQYF.

This clone was seen more than once but under ten times. This chain joins TRBV10-2 and TRBJ1-1; no clear D gene. With 4 bases removed from V and 0 bases from J, the gap between germline ends came to 18 bases. Germline V gene data show CDR1 as WSHSY and CDR2 as SAAADI. The CDR3 extends over 17 amino acids. For the CDR3, the DNA is TGCGCCAGCAGTGTTCGCAGTCGTGGAGGTATGAACACTGAAGCTTTCTTT. Translated: CASSVRSRGGMNTEAFF.

J is TRBJ2-1 and V is TRBV3-1 (or the pseudogene TRBV3-2); D call uncertain. There are 12 residues in the CDR3. Germline V gene sequence: CDR1 LGHDT, CDR2 YNNKEL (reference sequence). The V end was cut by 3 bases, the J end by 7 bases, with 7 bases between. DNA of the CDR3: TGTGCCAGCAGCCACCACGGGAATGAGCAGTTCTTC. Translation gives CASSHHGNEQFF.

V gene TRBV25-1 combines with J gene TRBJ2-2; 9 bases line up with TRBD1. The germline V gene has CDR1 MGHDK and CDR2 SYGVNS. The CDR3 length is 15 residues. The junction had 5 bases not matched to a gene; V was cut back by 6 bases and J by 3 bases. Written as DNA, the CDR3 is TGTGCCAGCAGAACCGGGACAGGGTACACCGGGGAGCTGTTTTTT. Amino acids: CASRTGTGYTGELFF.

The gene calls are TRBV28 and TRBJ2-7, with 11 bases matching TRBD2. Losses at the gene ends were 5 bases for V and 3 bases for J; bases not matched to a gene: 9. CDR1 is MDHEN, CDR2 SYDVKM, per germline. The length of the CDR3 is 16 residues. The CDR3 protein is CASSPRGTSGRYEQYF. The CDR3 coding sequence is TGTGCCAGCAGTCCTAGGGGGACTAGCGGACGCTACGAGCAGTACTTC.

This clone was seen just once. As DNA, the CDR3 is TGTGCCAGCAGTCCCCTCTCTGGAAACACCATATATTTT. It yields the protein CASSPLSGNTIYF. The V gene is TRBV6-5, the J gene TRBJ1-3; D gene ambiguous. The germline V gene has CDR1 MNHEY and CDR2 SVGAGI. CDR3 length equals 13 residues. Trimming removed 5 bases at V and 0 bases at J, with 5 bases between.

J is TRBJ1-2 and V is TRBV6-2 or TRBV6-3; D unclear. The CDR3 extends over 15 amino acids. CDR1 is MNHEY and CDR2 is SVGEGT in the germline V gene. The ends were cut back, 6 bases at V and 4 bases at J, with 18 bases in the middle. DNA for the CDR3: TGTGCCAGCAGCTCATCCGCCGGGAATATCTATGGCTACACCTTC. As protein: CASSSSAGNIYGYTF.

The rearrangement uses TRBV9 and TRBJ1-6; weak D call: TRBD1 (5 bases). The CDR3 extends over 16 amino acids. The germline gives CDR1 SGDLS, CDR2 YYNGEE. V was trimmed by 0 bases and J by 7 bases, leaving 14 bases between them. CDR3 protein: CASSVDPGTANSPLHF. CDR3 DNA sequence: TGTGCCAGCAGCGTAGATCCCGGGACTGCAAATTCACCCCTCCACTTT.

The chain uses TRBV4-2 and TRBJ1-4, with 9 nucleotides matching TRBD1. The CDR3 has 17 amino acids. The V and J ends lost 0 bases and 8 bases, in that order; junction bases with no gene match: 10. CDR1 and CDR2 (germline): LGHNA, YNFKEQ. Written as DNA, the CDR3 is TGTGCCAGCAGCCAAGACGTCTATCGGGGACAGGGAGAAAAACTGTTTTTT. Its protein is CASSQDVYRGQGEKLFF.

The sample holds a few counts of this clone. V gene TRBV21-1 combines with J gene TRBJ2-1; the table calls TRBD2, which could not be checked here. TRBV21-1 represents a pseudogene. This CDR3 region has 14 residues. In DNA form, the CDR3 reads TGTGCCAGCAGCAAAGTAGAATTCTACAATGAGCAGTTCTTC. It encodes CASSKVEFYNEQFF.

The rearrangement joins TRBV7-8 to TRBJ1-2; 7 bases are a match to TRBD1. After removal of 5 bases from V and 1 base from J, the junction contained 1 base not matched to a gene. CDR3 length: 13 amino acids. CDR1 and CDR2 from the germline V gene are SGHVS and FQNEAQ. CDR3 sequence: CASSRDSNYGYTF. CDR3 nucleotides: TGTGCCAGCAGCCGGGACAGTAACTATGGCTACACCTTC.

This chain uses TRBV18 with TRBJ1-1, with 7 bases aligning to TRBD1. Losses at the gene ends were 4 bases for V and 5 bases for J; bases not matched to a gene: 7. In germline, CDR1 is KGHSH, CDR2 LQKENI. This CDR3 has 14 residues. CDR3 region: CASSQATGWTEAFF. The CDR3 DNA sequence: TGTGCCAGCTCACAGGCGACAGGGTGGACTGAAGCTTTCTTT.

The chain joins TRBV5-1 to TRBJ1-2; 7 bases fit TRBD1. Germline CDR1 SGHRS, CDR2 YFSETQ. This CDR3 has 14 residues. The J segment lost 2 bases and the V segment lost 3 bases, leaving 4 bases of the junction unmatched. The CDR3 DNA is TGCGCCAGCAGCTCGGGGACAGTCAACTATGGCTACACCTTC. It translates to CASSSGTVNYGYTF.

This chain joins TRBV6-6 and TRBJ2-5, with 11 nucleotides matching TRBD1. Unmatched junction bases numbered 5, after V lost 0 bases and J lost 5 bases. CDR1 is MNHNY and CDR2 is SVGAGI in the germline V gene (reference sequence). The CDR3 is 16 residues long. In DNA, the CDR3 is TGTGCCAGCAGTTACTCAGGGACAGGGGGGTCGGAGACCCAGTACTTC. It yields the protein CASSYSGTGGSETQYF.

This chain uses TRBV5-5 with TRBJ1-2; the D is unclear. CDR3 length: 12 residues. CDR1 is SGHKS and CDR2 is YYEKEE in the germline V gene (reference sequence). V dropped 4 bases and J dropped 4 bases, with 8 bases sitting between them. CDR3: CASSVGGYGYTF. For the CDR3, the DNA is TGTGCCAGCAGCGTAGGAGGCTATGGCTACACCTTC.

The chain carries TRBV5-1 and TRBJ2-7, with D possibly being TRBD2 (6 bases). From germline, CDR1 is SGHRS and CDR2 YFSETQ. The CDR3 has 13 residues. The V gene lost 3 bases and the J gene lost 5 bases, with 12 bases spanning the gap. CDR3 nucleotide sequence: TGCGCCAGCAGCTCGACTAGTCGCGACGAGCAGTACTTC. This encodes CASSSTSRDEQYF.

The chain couples TRBV5-1 to TRBJ2-1, with 9 bases that match TRBD2. This CDR3 has 14 amino acids. In germline, CDR1 is SGHRS, CDR2 YFSETQ. V shed 6 bases and J 6 bases; nucleotides not matched to a gene: 7. The CDR3 reads CASNPGTSFNEQFF. The CDR3 DNA follows: TGCGCCAGCAACCCCGGGACTAGCTTCAATGAGCAGTTCTTC.

The V and J genes are TRBV3-1 (or the pseudogene TRBV3-2) and TRBJ2-1; 13 bases map to TRBD2. V shed 1 base, J shed 15 bases, and the junction held 12 bases outside the gene matches. This CDR3 is 16 amino acids long. CDR1 is LGHDT and CDR2 is YNNKEL in the germline V gene (reference sequence). The CDR3 coding sequence is TGTGCCAGCAGCCAAGTTTCTAGTACTAGCGGGAGGGGGTGGTTCTTC. This sequence encodes CASSQVSSTSGRGWFF.

Here the CDR3 reads CASSPLHGGETQYF. The CDR3 nucleotides read TGTGCCAGCTCACCACTTCACGGGGGAGAGACCCAGTACTTC. The V and J genes are TRBV18 and TRBJ2-5, with D perhaps TRBD2 (6 bases). This CDR3 contains 14 residues. Germline V gene data show CDR1 as KGHSH and CDR2 as LQKENI. Trimming cost V 1 base and J 4 bases, with 10 bases left between them.

V gene TRBV29-1 combines with J gene TRBJ1-1; unclear D gene. The CDR3 length is 14 residues. Germline V gene sequence: CDR1 SQVTM, CDR2 ANQGSEA. The germline V and J ends were trimmed by 4 bases and 0 bases, with 12 bases remaining between them. The CDR3 is CSVGAYAMNTEAFF. In DNA, the CDR3 is TGCAGCGTTGGGGCGTATGCGATGAACACTGAAGCTTTCTTT.